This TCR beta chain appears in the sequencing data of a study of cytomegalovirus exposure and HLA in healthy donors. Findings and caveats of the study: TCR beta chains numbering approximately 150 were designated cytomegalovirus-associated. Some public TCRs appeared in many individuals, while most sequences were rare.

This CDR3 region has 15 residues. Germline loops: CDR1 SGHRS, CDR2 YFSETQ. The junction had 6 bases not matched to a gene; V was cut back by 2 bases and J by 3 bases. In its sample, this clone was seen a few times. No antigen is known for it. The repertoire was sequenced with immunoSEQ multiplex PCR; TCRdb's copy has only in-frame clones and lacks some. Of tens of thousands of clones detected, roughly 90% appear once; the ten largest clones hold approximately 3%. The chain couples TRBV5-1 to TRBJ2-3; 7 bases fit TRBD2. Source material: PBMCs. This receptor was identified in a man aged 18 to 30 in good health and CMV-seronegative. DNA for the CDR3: TGCGCCAGCAGCTTTAACGGCGGGAGAACAGATACGCAGTATTTT. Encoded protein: CASSFNGGRTDTQYF.